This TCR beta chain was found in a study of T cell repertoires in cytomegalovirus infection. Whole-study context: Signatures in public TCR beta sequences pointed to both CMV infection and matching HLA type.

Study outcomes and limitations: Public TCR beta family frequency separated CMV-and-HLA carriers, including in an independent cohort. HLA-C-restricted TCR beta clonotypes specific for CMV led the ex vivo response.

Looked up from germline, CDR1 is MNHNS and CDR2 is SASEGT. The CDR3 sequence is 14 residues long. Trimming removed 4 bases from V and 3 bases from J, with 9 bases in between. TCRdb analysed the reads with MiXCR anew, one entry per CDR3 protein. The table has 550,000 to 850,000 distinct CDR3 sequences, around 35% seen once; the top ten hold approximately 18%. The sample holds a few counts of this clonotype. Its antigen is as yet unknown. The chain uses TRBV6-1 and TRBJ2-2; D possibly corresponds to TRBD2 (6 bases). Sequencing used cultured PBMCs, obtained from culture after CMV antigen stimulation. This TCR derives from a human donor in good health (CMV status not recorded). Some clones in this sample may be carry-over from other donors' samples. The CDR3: CASSVWGDTGELFF. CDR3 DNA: TGTGCCAGCAGTGTCTGGGGGGACACCGGGGAGCTGTTTTTT.